Detailed here is one TCR beta chain. Its antigen is not identified. This sample is drawn from a study of T cell responses to AZD1222 COVID-19 vaccine. Regarding the study as a whole: Among the donors, most were white British and more were female, and clonal diversity was possibly underestimated. CD4 TCRs associated with vaccination spanned spike, dominating at 160-218 and 743-854. The breadth and depth of Spike-specific TCRs increased once two AZD1222 doses had been given. Samples come after the peak T cell response, not at day 14.

V gave up 0 bases and J gave up 2 bases; unmatched junction bases: 0. Germline V gene lookup returns CDR1 SGHRS and CDR2 YFSETQ. The CDR3 is made up of 14 amino acids. Sequencing used immunoSEQ multiplex PCR; TCRdb keeps in-frame clones, though not all of them. The sample yields around 130,000 clones, around 90% seen once. This TCR derives from an adult in good health. This chain joins TRBV5-1 and TRBJ2-7; 9 bases map to TRBD2. The sequencing used peripheral blood, collected on day 0 of AZD1222 vaccination. The CDR3 region is CASSLASGAYEQYF. In DNA, the CDR3 is TGCGCCAGCAGCTTGGCTAGCGGGGCCTACGAGCAGTACTTC. The full variable domain, completed using reference TRBV5-1 and TRBJ2-7, is KAGVTQTPRYLIKTRGQQVTLSCSPISGHRSVSWYQQTPGQGLQFLFEYFSETQRNKGNFPGRFSGRQFSNSRSEMNVSTLELGDSALYLCASSLASGAYEQYFGPGTRLTVT.